Here is one T cell receptor beta chain with its context. With random hexamers, reverse transcription was performed on about 0.45 to 1 ug of RNA. The method of amplification for TCR beta CDR3 was immunoSEQ multiplex PCR, covering 54 Vbeta and 13 Jbeta. TCRdb itself ran the immunoSEQ multiplex PCR reads through MiXCR, one entry per CDR3 protein. The data show some 300,000 distinct CDR3 sequences, 75% to 90% seen once. The sample belongs to a study of CD8 T cells in Susac syndrome. Multiple sclerosis controls were treatment-naive patients with stable or active relapsing-remitting disease. CDR1 is SEHNR and CDR2 is FQNEAQ in the germline V gene (reference sequence). The V segment lost 1 base and the J segment 1 base; nucleotides outside the gene matches: 5. CDR3 length: 17 amino acids.

This clonotype originated in a human donor with multiple sclerosis. V is TRBV7-9 and J is TRBJ2-3; 10 bases agree with TRBD2. Sequenced sample: CD8+ T cells from PBMCs. Written as DNA, the CDR3 is TGTGCCAGCAGCTTAGAGGGCACTAGCGGGGGCACAGATACGCAGTATTTT. Translating gives CASSLEGTSGGTDTQYF.